Many counts were recorded for the clone carrying this TCR beta chain. Its matching antigen is unknown. This sample is drawn from a study of Graves' ophthalmopathy and Graves' hyperthyroidism. Study-wide results and limits: A majority of expanded thyroid clonotypes exceeding 0.001 frequency were likewise present in blood.

As the template, RNA transcripts were used to amplify TCR beta CDR3 regions. HTBI primers served in a first-round RT-PCR, which a second-round multiplex PCR followed. TCRdb itself ran the multiplex PCR reads through MiXCR, one entry per CDR3 protein. The top ten hold 9.8% of the sample, which has approximately 480,000 distinct CDR3 sequences, around 15% seen once. The evidence that diagnosis relied on was clinical symptoms, serum thyroxine, TRAb, thyroid ultrasound and orbital computed tomography. The trim removed 7 bases at V and 6 bases at J, leaving 5 bases unmatched. The CDR3 runs 13 residues. The specimen sequenced was blood. The chain couples TRBV12-3 or TRBV12-4 to TRBJ2-2, with 7 nucleotides matching TRBD1. The receptor comes from a woman between 25 and 40 years old with Graves' ophthalmopathy. In nucleotides, the CDR3 is TGTGCCAGCATTAAACAGGGGCCCGGGGAGCTGTTTTTT. Protein: CASIKQGPGELFF.